These T cell receptor beta chains were read from a single sample in a study of CD4 and CD8 cells across lung adenocarcinoma regions. A single record per CDR3 protein comes from TCRdb applying MiXCR to the PCR reads. The data show roughly 17,000 distinct CDR3 sequences, around 55% seen once. The sample taken for sequencing was CD8+ T cells from the center of a lung tumor. The receptors here all came from a female donor with lung adenocarcinoma. The CD4 and CD8 labels of this study may be unreliable. Each CDR3 is given with its conserved first and last residue. D genes are given only for firm matches. A row's size may be missing; if present it is once, few, many or a size class.

TRBJ2-3 | TRBD2 | once | TRBV6-1 | TGTGCCAGCGGTCCGGGGCGGGGGGGACCAAACACGCAGTACTTT | CASGPGRGGPNTQYF
TRBJ2-4 | - | - | TRBV6-1 | TGTGCCAGCAGAGGGGACACTGCCACAAATATTCAGTACTTT | CASRGDTATNIQYF
TRBJ2-5 | TRBD2 | - | TRBV6-1 | TGTGCCAGCAGGCCTAGCGGGGGCCGTACCACAGATACGCAGTACTTT | CASRPSGGRTTDTQYF
TRBJ2-5 | TRBD1 | medium-sized | TRBV6-2/TRBV6-3 | TGTGCCAGCAGTTACGGAGGACAGGGGGATACCCAGTACTTC | CASSYGGQGDTQYF
TRBJ2-2 | - | - | TRBV27 | TGTGCCAGCAGTTTATCGTCTACACGACCCGGGGAGCTGTTTTTT | CASSLSSTRPGELFF
TRBJ2-3 | - | once | TRBV6-1 | TGTGCCAGCAGTGAGGGGCTGGGGGCCACAGATACTCAGTATTTC | CASSEGLGATDTQYF
TRBJ2-5 | TRBD1 | many | TRBV7-8 | TGTGCCAGCAGCTTAGCGGACAGGGAAGAGACCCAGTACTTC | CASSLADREETQYF
TRBJ2-5 | TRBD1 | - | TRBV25-1 | TGTGCCAGCAGGGGGTACGGGGGACAGGGATCAGAGACGCAGTATTTC | CASRGYGGQGSETQYF
TRBJ1-1 | - | - | TRBV6-5 | TGTGCCAGCAGTTACTCAGGGTATCTATCCGCTGAAGCTTTCTTT | CASSYSGYLSAEAFF
TRBJ2-4 | - | - | TRBV6-1 | TGTGCGAGCAGTGGCCCGGGACTGTGGGCCAAAAACACTCAGTACTTC | CASSGPGLWAKNTQYF
TRBJ2-7 | - | - | TRBV7-2 | TGTGCCAGCAGCGTGTGGGGACCGGGGGCCGTGGGTGAAGATACGCAGTACTTC | CASSVWGPGAVGEDTQYF
TRBJ2-3 | - | - | TRBV6-1 | TGTGCCAGCAGCTCCCTGAGGGAGCGTTTAGATACGCAGTATTTT | CASSSLRERLDTQYF
TRBJ1-6 | TRBD1 | many | TRBV7-3 | TGTGCCAGCAGCTTAACAGGGACAGGGAATTCACCCCTCCACTTT | CASSLTGTGNSPLHF
TRBJ2-2 | TRBD2 | many | TRBV27 | TGTGCCAGCAGTTTTTTTGCGGGGGGGCCGACCGGGGAGCTGTTTTTT | CASSFFAGGPTGELFF
TRBJ2-3 | - | - | TRBV3-1 | TGTGCCAGCAGGGAGTTGGGGGGGCGGGACCAAGAGACGCAGTACTTT | CASRELGGRDQETQYF
TRBJ1-2 | - | - | TRBV3-1 | TGTGCCAGCAGCCAATCGCAGGGGTATAATGGCTACACCTTC | CASSQSQGYNGYTF
TRBJ2-7 | - | once | TRBV12-3/TRBV12-4 | TGTGCCAGCAGGGGATGGGACGGGGGAGGATACGAGCAGTACTTC | CASRGWDGGGYEQYF
TRBJ2-4 | - | few | TRBV6-1 | TGTGCCAGCAGTCCGGGGCTGTGGGCCAAAAACACTCAGTATTTC | CASSPGLWAKNTQYF
TRBJ1-6 | TRBD1 | few | TRBV6-1 | TGTGCCAGCAGGGCCGGGACAGCGGACTCACCCCTCCACTTT | CASRAGTADSPLHF
TRBJ1-6 | - | many | TRBV6-1 | TGTGCCAGCACACCGGGGAGGCTTTGGGGTAATTCACCCCTCCACTTT | CASTPGRLWGNSPLHF
TRBJ1-6 | - | many | TRBV6-5 | TGTGCCAGCAGTTACGGTTCAGCTTCACCCCTCCACTTT | CASSYGSASPLHF
TRBJ1-1 | - | many | TRBV30 | TGTGCCTGGAACCCTGAAGGGGACACTGAAGCTTTCTTT | CAWNPEGDTEAFF
TRBJ1-4 | TRBD1 | few | TRBV3-1 | TGTGCCAGCAGCTACAGGGGGAATGAAAAACTGTTTTTT | CASSYRGNEKLFF
TRBJ2-7 | TRBD2 | - | TRBV6-1 | TGTGCCAGCAGGGAAGGACTAGCCGGGCGCGAGCAGTACTTC | CASREGLAGREQYF
TRBJ1-6 | - | large | TRBV10-1 | TGCGCCAGCAGTGCCGGGACTCTAAATTCACCCCTCCACTTT | CASSAGTLNSPLHF
TRBJ2-2 | - | once | TRBV6-5 | TGTGCCAGCAGTTACTGGGGGGCGAACACCGGGGAGCTGTTTTTT | CASSYWGANTGELFF
TRBJ2-4 | - | - | TRBV6-5 | TGTGCCAGCAGCTACTTGAGGGGGCGGGGGGCCAAAAATACTCAGTACTTC | CASSYLRGRGAKNTQYF
TRBJ2-1 | - | - | TRBV10-1 | TGCGCCAGCAGTGAAGGAAATTTGGACAATGAGCAGTTCTTC | CASSEGNLDNEQFF
TRBJ2-3 | - | - | TRBV27 | TGTGCCGGGGGGCTAGTAGGGGGGGACCAAGATACGCAGTATTTC | CAGGLVGGDQDTQYF
TRBJ2-3 | TRBD1 | - | TRBV27 | TGTGCCAGCAGCCCACGGACAGGGAGCACAGATACGCTGTATTTT | CASSPRTGSTDTLYF
TRBJ2-7 | - | - | TRBV27 | TGTGCCAGCAGTTTCGGACCGGACTACGAGCAGTACTTC | CASSFGPDYEQYF
TRBJ2-7 | TRBD1 | few | TRBV6-1 | TGTGCCAGCAGACGACAGGGGGCTATATCCTACAATGAGCAGTACTTC | CASRRQGAISYNEQYF
TRBJ1-5 | - | many | TRBV14 | TGTGCCAGCAGCCAAGAAGGTTATAGCAATCAGCCCCAGCATTTT | CASSQEGYSNQPQHF
TRBJ1-2 | - | - | TRBV7-3 | TGTGCCAGCAGCTTAGGGGCGGGCGGGGATGGCTACACCTTC | CASSLGAGGDGYTF
TRBJ2-4 | TRBD1 | - | TRBV10-1 | TGCGGCAGCAGGGGGCTGTGTGCCAAAGACATTCAGTACTTC | CGSRGLCAKDIQYF
TRBJ2-1 | TRBD1 | - | TRBV6-1 | TGTGCCAGCAGGACCGAACTGACAGGGGGTGAGCAGTTCTTC | CASRTELTGGEQFF
TRBJ2-3 | - | - | TRBV10-2 | TGCGCCAGCAGTGAGCCGCCCGGCCTGGGAGCCGAAGACACGCAGTACTTT | CASSEPPGLGAEDTQYF
TRBJ2-3 | - | - | TRBV6-5 | TGTGCCAGCAGTTACACCCACAAAGATACGCAGTACTTT | CASSYTHKDTQYF
TRBJ2-7 | TRBD1 | once | TRBV6-5 | TGTGCCAGCAGTTACGCAGGGGGCTACGAGCAGTACTTC | CASSYAGGYEQYF
TRBJ2-1 | TRBD2 | - | TRBV10-3 | TGTGCCACCGCGGGGGTGCGGGGGATCAATGAGCAGTTCTTC | CATAGVRGINEQFF
TRBJ2-4 | TRBD1 | - | TRBV27 | TGTGCCAGCAGTTTAACCAGGGGGCTGCTAAACATTCAGTACTTC | CASSLTRGLLNIQYF
TRBJ2-7 | TRBD2 | - | TRBV27 | TGTGCCAGCAGAGCGGAGCGGGAGGGGGCCTACGAGCAGTACTTC | CASRAEREGAYEQYF
TRBJ2-1 | TRBD1 | few | TRBV6-5 | TGTGCCAGCAGTTACTCGACAGGGGGTGGCAATGAGCAGTTCTTC | CASSYSTGGGNEQFF
TRBJ2-4 | - | - | TRBV6-8 | TGTCCCAGCAGCGCCTCGGGGCAGTCAACCAAAAACACGCAGTATTTC | CPSSASGQSTKNTQYF
TRBJ2-5 | - | few | TRBV25-1 | TGTGCCAGCAGTGAATCGGGGGCCACGTACTTC | CASSESGATYF
TRBJ2-6 | TRBD1 | few | TRBV7-3 | TGTGCCAGCAGCTTATCGCAGGGGGCTGGGGCCAACGTCCTGACTTTC | CASSLSQGAGANVLTF
TRBJ1-2 | - | - | TRBV10-1 | TGCGCCAGCAGTGACTCGGGGGGCTATGGCTACACCTTC | CASSDSGGYGYTF
TRBJ2-5 | - | - | TRBV10-3 | TGTGCCACCGCGGATATCGGGGTGCCGGCCCAGTACTTC | CATADIGVPAQYF
TRBJ1-1 | TRBD1 | few | TRBV20-1 | TGCAGTGCCCCACCGTTCGACAGGGATGCGGCTGAAGCTTTCTTT | CSAPPFDRDAAEAFF
TRBJ2-1 | - | few | TRBV6-5 | TGTGCCAGCAGTTATAGTGCTTACAGGGTGTACAATGAGCAGTTCTTC | CASSYSAYRVYNEQFF
TRBJ1-1 | TRBD1 | few | TRBV7-6 | TGTGCCAGCAGCTTTCAGACAGGGGCCCCTGAAGCTTTCTTT | CASSFQTGAPEAFF
TRBJ1-2 | - | - | TRBV27 | TGTGCCAGCAGCGGTAGCCAGGGCGGGGGCTACACCTTC | CASSGSQGGGYTF
TRBJ2-3 | - | - | TRBV27 | TGTGCCAGCAGCGGGATGCGGACGCAGTATTTT | CASSGMRTQYF
TRBJ2-1 | TRBD2 | - | TRBV7-6 | TGTGCCAGCAGCCCTCGGTTGCGGGGGGGGAATGAGCAGTTCTTC | CASSPRLRGGNEQFF